This TCR beta chain was captured by sequencing in a study of cytomegalovirus exposure and HLA in healthy donors. Primers: 60 Vbeta forward and 13 Jbeta reverse. The data were produced by immunoSEQ multiplex PCR, yet TCRdb's version contains in-frame clones alone and is incomplete. The repertoire holds about 94,000 clones, over 65% seen once, with about 3.8% in the top ten. Details on this clone: What it binds is unknown.

Losses at the gene ends were 4 bases for V and 5 bases for J; bases not matched to a gene: 1. Looked up from germline, CDR1 is MGHDK and CDR2 is SYGVNS. The CDR3 totals 13 residues. Regarding the study as a whole: An analysis that was carried out later associated 15,000 to 20,000 TCR beta sequences with HLA alleles at 0.05 false discovery rate. Within an earlier analysis, most TCR beta V segments proved productive either about 87% or about 30% of the time. Most observed TCR sequences were rare, whereas some public TCRs were detected in many donors.

The sample was PBMCs. The TCR comes from a man aged 25-45 years in good health and CMV-seronegative. The V call is TRBV25-1, the J call TRBJ2-2; TRBD2 agrees at 7 bases. Here the CDR3 reads CASSAGGTGELFF. The CDR3 DNA is TGTGCCAGCAGTGCGGGGGGAACCGGGGAGCTGTTTTTT.